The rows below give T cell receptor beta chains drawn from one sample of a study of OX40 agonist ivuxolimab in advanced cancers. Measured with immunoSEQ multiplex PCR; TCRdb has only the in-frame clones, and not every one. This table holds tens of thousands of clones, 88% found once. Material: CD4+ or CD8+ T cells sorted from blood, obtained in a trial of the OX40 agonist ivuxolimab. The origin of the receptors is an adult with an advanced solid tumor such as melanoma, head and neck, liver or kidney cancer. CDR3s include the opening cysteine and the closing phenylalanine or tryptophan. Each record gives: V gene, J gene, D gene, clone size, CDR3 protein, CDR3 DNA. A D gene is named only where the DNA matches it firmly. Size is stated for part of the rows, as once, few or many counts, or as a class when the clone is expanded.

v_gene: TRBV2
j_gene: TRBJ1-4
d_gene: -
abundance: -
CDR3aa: CASSGGSQAGEKLFF
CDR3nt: TGTGCCAGCAGCGGCGGGTCGCAGGCGGGTGAAAAACTGTTTTTT

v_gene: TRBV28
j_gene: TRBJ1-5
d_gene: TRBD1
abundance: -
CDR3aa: CASSLPGQGSWQPQHF
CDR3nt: TGTGCCAGCAGTTTACCGGGACAGGGATCGTGGCAGCCCCAGCATTTT

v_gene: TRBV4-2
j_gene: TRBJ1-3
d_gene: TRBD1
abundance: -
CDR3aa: CASSQTQGQGNTIYF
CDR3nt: TGTGCCAGCAGCCAGACCCAGGGACAGGGAAACACCATATATTTT

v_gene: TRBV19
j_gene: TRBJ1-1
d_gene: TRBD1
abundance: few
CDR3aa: CASIGQGVRNTEAFF
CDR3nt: TGTGCCAGTATCGGACAGGGGGTTCGGAACACTGAAGCTTTCTTT

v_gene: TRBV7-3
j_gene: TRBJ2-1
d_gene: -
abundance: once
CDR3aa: CASSLSPAGLNNEQFF
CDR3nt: TGTGCCAGCAGCTTAAGTCCAGCGGGTCTCAACAATGAGCAGTTCTTC

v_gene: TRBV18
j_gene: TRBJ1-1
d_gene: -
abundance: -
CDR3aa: CASSPRGMNTEAFF
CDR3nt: TGTGCCAGCTCACCACGGGGTATGAACACTGAAGCTTTCTTT

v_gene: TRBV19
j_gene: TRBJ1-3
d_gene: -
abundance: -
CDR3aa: CASSWQGGNTIYF
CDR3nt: TGTGCCAGTAGTTGGCAGGGTGGAAACACCATATATTTT

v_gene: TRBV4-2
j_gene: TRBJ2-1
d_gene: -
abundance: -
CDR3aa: CASSQLISYNEQFF
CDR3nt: TGTGCCAGCAGCCAACTAATCTCCTACAATGAGCAGTTCTTC

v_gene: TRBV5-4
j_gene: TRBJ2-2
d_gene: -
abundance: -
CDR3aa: CASSLVVGETGELFF
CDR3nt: TGTGCCAGCAGCTTGGTGGTGGGAGAGACCGGGGAGCTGTTTTTT

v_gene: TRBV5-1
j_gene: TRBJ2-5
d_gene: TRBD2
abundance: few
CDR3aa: CASSLATAGGKVTQYF
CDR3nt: TGCGCCAGCAGCTTGGCTACAGCGGGAGGGAAGGTGACCCAGTACTTC

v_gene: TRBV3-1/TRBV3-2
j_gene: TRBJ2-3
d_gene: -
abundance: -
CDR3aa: CASSQLMYF
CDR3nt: TGTGCCAGCAGCCAATTGATGTATTTT

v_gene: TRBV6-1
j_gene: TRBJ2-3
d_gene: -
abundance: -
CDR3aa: CASSEARREDDTQYF
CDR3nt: TGTGCCAGCAGTGAAGCACGGCGGGAAGACGATACGCAGTATTTT

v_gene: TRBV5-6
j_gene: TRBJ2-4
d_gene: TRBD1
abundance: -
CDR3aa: CASRGRGRENIQYF
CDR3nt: TGTGCCAGCAGAGGCAGGGGGCGGGAAAACATTCAGTACTTC

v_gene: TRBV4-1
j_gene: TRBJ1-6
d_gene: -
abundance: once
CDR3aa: CASRVQLDFYNSPLHF
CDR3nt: TGCGCCAGCAGGGTGCAGCTGGACTTTTATAATTCACCCCTCCACTTT

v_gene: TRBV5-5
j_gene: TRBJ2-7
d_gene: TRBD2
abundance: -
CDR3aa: CASRLGLPYEQYF
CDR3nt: TGTGCCAGCAGACTGGGACTACCCTACGAGCAGTACTTC

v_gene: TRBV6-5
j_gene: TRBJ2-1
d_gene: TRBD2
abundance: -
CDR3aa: CASRWAGADNEQFF
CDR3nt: TGTGCCAGCAGATGGGCGGGAGCAGACAATGAGCAGTTCTTC